This TCR beta chain was identified in a study of technical replicates of blood from several donors. Data came from immunoSEQ multiplex PCR; TCRdb stores just in-frame clones and leaves some out. The table has just over 75,000 clones, about 92% seen once. Sequencing input: T cells isolated from PBMCs. The sequence derives from a human donor in good health.

CDR3 in amino acids: CASSRDREIYEQYF. The CDR3 coding sequence is TGTGCCAGCAGCCGGGACAGGGAAATCTACGAGCAGTACTTC. The chain recombines TRBV6-5 with TRBJ2-7; the match to TRBD1 covers 9 bases. The trim removed 6 bases at V and 3 bases at J, leaving 6 bases unmatched. CDR1 is MNHEY and CDR2 is SVGAGI in the germline V gene. CDR3 length: 14 amino acids.